Listed below are T cell receptor beta chains from one sample, sequenced in a study of human T cells and chemical hapten exposure. TCRdb fed the RACE reads into MiXCR, producing one record per CDR3 protein. Of about 380,000 distinct CDR3 sequences detected, nearly 5% appear once; the ten largest clones hold 2% to 2.5%. Specimen: whole blood, collected in connection with sensitization to the hapten diphenylcyclopropenone (DPC). The receptors here all came from a woman in her fifties or sixties with alopecia areata. Some clones in this sample may be carry-over from other donors' samples. The CDR3 runs from the conserved cysteine through the conserved F or W. The order of the fields is clone size, J gene, D gene, V gene, CDR3 DNA, CDR3 protein. A D gene is named only where the DNA matches it firmly. Not every row has a clone size; where given, it reads once, few, many or a size class.

>many|TRBJ2-4|.|TRBV28
TGTGCCAGCTCTCTTGGTGGGCTAGGAGAAAACATTCAGTACTTC
CASSLGGLGENIQYF
>.|TRBJ2-1|TRBD1|TRBV27
TGTGCCAGCAGTTTCGGGACAGGGGAAATTAATGAGCAGTTCTTC
CASSFGTGEINEQFF
>many|TRBJ1-5|TRBD1|TRBV4-3
TGCGCCAGCAGCCACTCAATACAGGGGAATCAGCCCCAGCATTTT
CASSHSIQGNQPQHF
>many|TRBJ1-5|.|TRBV7-2
TGTGCCAGCAGCCTCCCTCGTCAGCCCCAGCATTTT
CASSLPRQPQHF
>few|TRBJ2-7|.|TRBV6-5
TGTGCCAGCACCAAACCGGGCGGAGGAGGGCACGAGCAGTACTTC
CASTKPGGGGHEQYF
>.|TRBJ2-3|.|TRBV5-4
TGTGCCAGCAGCTCCATCGGGCTCACAGATACGCAGTATTTT
CASSSIGLTDTQYF
>many|TRBJ2-7|TRBD2|TRBV5-4
TGTGCCAGCAGCCGTCCACTAGCGGGGGGTGCCTACGAGCAGTACTTC
CASSRPLAGGAYEQYF
>.|TRBJ2-7|TRBD2|TRBV4-3
TGCGCCAGCAGCCCCTCTTCAGCGGGAGCTCTCTACGAGCAGTACTTC
CASSPSSAGALYEQYF
>.|TRBJ1-1|.|TRBV28
TGTGCCAGCAGTGTAAGGGTTGAAGCTTTCTTT
CASSVRVEAFF
>many|TRBJ2-7|TRBD2|TRBV29-1
TGCAGCGTCGATAGCCGGGGGGACTTCTCCTACGAGCAGTACTTC
CSVDSRGDFSYEQYF
>few|TRBJ1-5|.|TRBV29-1
TGCAGCGTTGCGGCGCAGGGTGGACAGCCCCAGCATTTT
CSVAAQGGQPQHF
>few|TRBJ2-7|TRBD2|TRBV6-2/TRBV6-3
TGTGCCAGCAGTTACCTCGGACTAGCGGGTGACGAGCAGTACTTC
CASSYLGLAGDEQYF
>.|TRBJ1-5|.|TRBV27
TGTGCCAGCCGGCCAGGGGTGCAACAGCCCCAGCATTTT
CASRPGVQQPQHF
>many|TRBJ1-1|TRBD1|TRBV20-1
TGCAGTGCTACCCAGGGGGCTGACACTGAAGCTTTCTTT
CSATQGADTEAFF
>.|TRBJ2-2|TRBD1|TRBV9
TGTGCCAGCAGCGTGGGACAGGGTTCGAACACCGGGGAGCTGTTTTTT
CASSVGQGSNTGELFF
>.|TRBJ1-2|.|TRBV12-3/TRBV12-4
TGTGCCAGCAGTTTGTATGGCCGATACACCTTC
CASSLYGRYTF
>many|TRBJ2-1|TRBD1|TRBV6-2/TRBV6-3
TGTGCCAGCTCTATGGGACGACAGGGGGCGCGGGGAGAGCAGTTCTTC
CASSMGRQGARGEQFF
>few|TRBJ1-4|.|TRBV12-3/TRBV12-4
TGTGCCAGCAGAGTCGAGGGCGGGCCGGAAAAACTGTTTTTT
CASRVEGGPEKLFF
>.|TRBJ1-2|.|TRBV11-2
TGTGCCAGCAGCACCGTCCACAGGGTTCCTAACTATGGCTACACCTTC
CASSTVHRVPNYGYTF
>many|TRBJ1-4|.|TRBV21-1
TGTGCCAGCAGCAAAGGAGATCGGCAGGGGAGCGAAAAACTGTTTTTT
CASSKGDRQGSEKLFF
>many|TRBJ1-5|.|TRBV7-2
TGTGCCAGCAGCTTAGGACGGCATCAGCCCCAGCATTTT
CASSLGRHQPQHF
>many|TRBJ1-1|.|TRBV12-3/TRBV12-4
TGTGCCAGCAACTTGGGGTGGAACACTGAAGCTTTCTTT
CASNLGWNTEAFF
>few|TRBJ2-2|.|TRBV29-1
TGCAGCGTTGAATATGGGGCGAACACCGGGGAGCTGTTTTTT
CSVEYGANTGELFF
>.|TRBJ2-3|TRBD2|TRBV27
TGTGCCAGCAATAGTGGGAGGGCCGGGGGAGATACGCAGTATTTT
CASNSGRAGGDTQYF
>once|TRBJ2-3|.|TRBV7-6
TGTGCCAGCAGTCCTGGACAGAGCACCACAGATACGCAGTATTTT
CASSPGQSTTDTQYF
>.|TRBJ2-7|TRBD1|TRBV27
TGTGCCAGCTCGACAGGGGAATCCTACGAGCAGTACTTC
CASSTGESYEQYF
>many|TRBJ2-7|.|TRBV20-1
TGCAGTGCCCAGAGGTCCGGGGAGCAGTACTTC
CSAQRSGEQYF
>.|TRBJ1-4|TRBD1|TRBV5-1
TGCGCCAGCAGCATAAGGACAGGGGCCGAAAAACTGTTTTTT
CASSIRTGAEKLFF
>few|TRBJ2-2|TRBD2|TRBV4-2
TGTGCCAGCAGCCAACCGACTAGCGGGGGGAGAACCGGGGAGCTGTTTTTT
CASSQPTSGGRTGELFF
>many|TRBJ2-4|.|TRBV20-1
TGCAGTGCGACCCCCTCGGGTTCGTACGGAAACATTCAGTACTTC
CSATPSGSYGNIQYF
>many|TRBJ2-1|.|TRBV5-1
TGCGCCAGCAGCTTGAGTCTAGCGCTGGACCACAATGAGCAGTTCTTC
CASSLSLALDHNEQFF
>.|TRBJ1-6|.|TRBV9
TGTGCCAGCAGCGCCGGGACAAACTCCTATAATTCACCCCTCCACTTT
CASSAGTNSYNSPLHF
>many|TRBJ2-1|.|TRBV29-1
TGCAGCGTTGAAGAGGGTAATGAGCAGTTCTTC
CSVEEGNEQFF
>many|TRBJ1-2|.|TRBV2
TGTGCCAGCAGTGTGTCCGGGAGCGCCAACTATGGCTACACCTTC
CASSVSGSANYGYTF
>many|TRBJ1-1|.|TRBV29-1
TGCAGCGTTGTGGAGTTCCCGAACACTGAAGCTTTCTTT
CSVVEFPNTEAFF
>many|TRBJ2-3|.|TRBV7-9
TGTGCCAGCAGCTTAGATTTCGCAGATACGCAGTATTTT
CASSLDFADTQYF
>few|TRBJ2-1|.|TRBV12-3/TRBV12-4
TGTGCCAGCAGCCCTCCCCAGGGGTACAATGAGCAGTTCTTC
CASSPPQGYNEQFF
>.|TRBJ2-2|.|TRBV6-4
TGTGCCAGCAGTGACTCAAGGGCCGGGGAGCTGTTTTTT
CASSDSRAGELFF
>many|TRBJ1-5|.|TRBV27
TGTGCCAGCAGTTTAACGGTGTATGAGCAGCCCCAGCATTTT
CASSLTVYEQPQHF
>many|TRBJ2-1|TRBD1|TRBV6-5
TGTGCCAGCCGAGGGGGTGGACAGGGTAGCAATGAGCAGTTCTTC
CASRGGGQGSNEQFF
>many|TRBJ2-1|TRBD1|TRBV12-3/TRBV12-4
TGTGCCAGCAGTGAGCGACAGGGAAGTAATGAGCAGTTCTTC
CASSERQGSNEQFF
>many|TRBJ1-1|.|TRBV28
TGTGCCAGCAGTTTAGGGGGGGCCAAAAGAACTGAAGCTTTCTTT
CASSLGGAKRTEAFF
>.|TRBJ1-4|.|TRBV12-3/TRBV12-4
TGTGCCAGCAGGACAACAGGGCGGGAAAAACTGTTTTTT
CASRTTGREKLFF
>many|TRBJ1-4|.|TRBV5-4
TGTGCCAGCAGCAATGGGGGAGGGGGTAATGAAAAACTGTTTTTT
CASSNGGGGNEKLFF
>many|TRBJ2-1|TRBD2|TRBV20-1
TGCAGTGCTAGCCCGGGACTAATTATCGGTGAGCAGTTCTTC
CSASPGLIIGEQFF
>many|TRBJ1-3|.|TRBV7-9
TGTGCCAGCAGCCCTTTGGGAGACACCATATATTTT
CASSPLGDTIYF
>few|TRBJ2-1|.|TRBV29-1
TGCAGCGTTGAGTCCCCGTGGGACGAGAGGGCCTATGAGCAGTTCTTC
CSVESPWDERAYEQFF
>many|TRBJ2-3|TRBD1|TRBV6-5
TGTGCCAGCAGTTTTTTGGACAGGCTTTCGACAGATACGCAGTATTTT
CASSFLDRLSTDTQYF
>few|TRBJ1-1|.|TRBV5-6
TGTGCCAGCAGCTTGGGGACACTTTTGAACACTGAAGCTTTCTTT
CASSLGTLLNTEAFF
>.|TRBJ1-2|TRBD1|TRBV5-1
TGCGCCAGCAGCTTGGGGGACAGGACCTATGGCTACACCTTC
CASSLGDRTYGYTF
>.|TRBJ2-1|TRBD1|TRBV4-1
TGCGCCAGCAGCCAAGAGGGCAGACAGGGTAGGAATGAGCAGTTCTTC
CASSQEGRQGRNEQFF
>.|TRBJ2-4|.|TRBV30
TGTGCCTGGACCGTCCCTGGGACACTGGCCAAAAACATTCAGTACTTC
CAWTVPGTLAKNIQYF
>many|TRBJ2-1|.|TRBV27
TGTGCCAGCAGTTTGCGGGGGCTAGACAACGATGAGCAGTTCTTC
CASSLRGLDNDEQFF
>.|TRBJ1-3|.|TRBV7-9
TGTGCCAGCAGCCGAGGGGGGCAGAGTGGAAACACCATATATTTT
CASSRGGQSGNTIYF
>many|TRBJ2-1|TRBD2|TRBV15
TGTGCCACCAGCAGAGGGGGACTAGGGACCGGCAATGAGCAGTTCTTC
CATSRGGLGTGNEQFF
>many|TRBJ2-2|TRBD1|TRBV7-3
TGTGCCAGCAGCCTCACAGGGGGCGCCGCCGGGGAGCTGTTTTTT
CASSLTGGAAGELFF
>many|TRBJ1-4|.|TRBV19
TGTGCCAGTAGTCAAGGGGGTGGAAAACTGTTTTTT
CASSQGGGKLFF